Listed here are 3 T cell receptor beta chains from one sample, sequenced in a study of CD8 T cells in ankylosing spondylitis (dated by TCRdb to about 2017). Receptor libraries were prepared by 5' RACE. Sequencing used an Illumina HiSeq 2500. The public sequencing data were trimmed at Q25 with fastp and processed into clonotypes with MiXCR by TCRdb, which kept only in-frame beta chains. Each CDR3 protein gets just one entry, which takes the most common genes and DNA from the rows behind it. A total of approximately 240,000 distinct CDR3 sequences appear in this sample, under 30% of them only once. The ten largest clones add up to 0.6% to 0.75% of the sample. Sequencing was done on a sample of blood, either unsorted or a sorted T cell fraction (not recorded which). These TCRs come from a male donor with ankylosing spondylitis or in good health (not recorded which).

This clonotype showed up just a few times. The V gene is TRBV12-3 or TRBV12-4, the J gene TRBJ1-1; no firm D call. Between the trimmed V and J ends, which lost 0 bases and 10 bases, there was a span of 18 bases. The length of the CDR3 is 15 residues. The CDR3 nucleotides read TGTGCCAGCAGTTTAGCAACGGTCTCTGCCATTGGAGCTTTCTTT. Translation: CASSLATVSAIGAFF.

The CDR3: CASSLSGSGVQYF. The DNA for the CDR3 is TGTGCCAGCAGTTTATCGGGTTCGGGGGTGCAGTACTTC. The chain carries TRBV12-3 or TRBV12-4 and TRBJ2-7; possibly TRBD2 for D (6 bases). V lost 2 bases and J lost 9, with 14 bases in between. CDR3 length equals 13 residues.

This clonotype was observed at least ten times. The rearrangement uses TRBV15 and TRBJ1-4, with a tentative D call TRBD1 (6 bases). Per germline, CDR1 LNHNV and CDR2 YYDKDF (reference sequence). Trimming cost V 5 bases and J 2 bases, with 15 bases left between them. This CDR3 is 16 amino acids long. The CDR3 spells CATSLTGALTNEKLFF. The CDR3 region has the DNA TGTGCCACCAGCTTGACGGGGGCTCTCACTAATGAAAAACTGTTTTTT.